Listed here are 26 T cell receptor beta chains from one sample, sequenced in a study of T-cell memory formation after mild COVID-19. TCRdb re-called the 5' RACE reads with MiXCR, one entry per CDR3 protein. The data contain around 300,000 distinct CDR3 sequences, less than 9.5% of them seen just once; the ten biggest clones take up about 20%. Sequencing input: PBMCs or a T cell subset sorted from them (not recorded which). The receptors were sampled from a man aged 18 to 30 who had mild COVID-19 (a few samples of this study predate the infection). Cell type and time point are not known.

This clonotype has only a few counts. The genes are TRBV11-2 and TRBJ1-5, with a weak D call TRBD1 (5 bases). Trimming left V 5 bases short and J 7 bases short, with 12 bases between. This CDR3 comprises 13 residues. Germline CDR1 SGHAT, CDR2 FQNNGV. Here the CDR3 reads CASSPGREQPQHF. In DNA, the CDR3 is TGTGCCAGCAGCCCCGGCAGGGAGCAGCCCCAGCATTTT. The full variable domain, completed using reference TRBV11-2 and TRBJ1-5, is EAGVAQSPRYKIIEKRQSVAFWCNPISGHATLYWYQQILGQGPKLLIQFQNNGVVDDSQLPKDRFSAERLKGVDSTLKIQPAKLEDSAVYLCASSPGREQPQHFGDGTRLSIL.

This clonotype was counted between two and nine times. The V gene is TRBV6-2 or TRBV6-3, the J gene TRBJ2-1; D is perhaps TRBD1 or TRBD2 (5 bases each). Germline V lookup: CDR1 MNHEY, CDR2 SVGEGT. Trimming took off 6 bases at V and 6 bases at J, with 15 bases between the two ends. CDR3 length: 14 amino acids. This CDR3 is CASSPPGLGNEQFF. CDR3 sequence (DNA): TGTGCCAGCAGCCCCCCGGGGCTAGGCAATGAGCAGTTCTTC.

This clonotype was observed a few times. The chain couples TRBV7-2 to TRBJ2-4; D unclear. V lost 4 bases to trimming and J lost 7 bases, with 11 bases between them. The germline V gene encodes CDR1 SGHTA and CDR2 FQGNSA. The CDR3 totals 13 residues. The CDR3 region has the DNA TGTGCCAGCAGCTCAAGGGTCGCGAACATTCAGTACTTC. This encodes CASSSRVANIQYF.

This clonotype has a handful of counts. The chain links TRBV7-2 to TRBJ1-2; unclear D gene. V shed 3 bases and J shed 8 bases, with 13 bases lying between them. CDR3 length: 13 amino acids. Germline CDR1 reads SGHTA; CDR2 reads FQGNSA. As DNA, the CDR3 is TGTGCCAGCAGCTTTTCGTTCTCCGGGGGCTACACCTTC. Translation gives CASSFSFSGGYTF. Filled out from reference TRBV7-2 and TRBJ1-2, the complete variable domain reads GAGVSQSPSNKVTEKGKDVELRCDPISGHTALYWYRQSLGQGLEFLIYFQGNSAPDKSGLPSDRFSAERTGGSVSTLTIQRTQQEDSAVYLCASSFSFSGGYTFGSGTRLTVV.

This clonotype has more than one count but fewer than ten. This rearrangement joins TRBV6-6 to TRBJ2-7, with 8 nucleotides matching TRBD2. CDR3 length: 16 amino acids. The V and J ends lost 5 bases and 2 bases, in that order; junction bases with no gene match: 11. Germline CDR1 MNHNY, CDR2 SVGAGI (reference sequence). This chain's CDR3 is CASSPRGGRGTYEQYV. The DNA of the CDR3 is TGTGCCAGCAGTCCCCGGGGGGGCAGGGGAACCTACGAGCAGTACGTC.

This sequence joins TRBV5-1 and TRBJ1-1, with 9 bases identical to TRBD1. Trimming cost V 4 bases and J 1 base; bases outside gene matches: 5. The CDR3 extends over 15 amino acids. CDR1 is SGHRS, CDR2 YFSETQ, per germline. The CDR3 bases are TGCGCCAGCAGCGATATACAGGGGGCGAACACTGAAGCTTTCTTT. This codes for CASSDIQGANTEAFF.

This clonotype was counted a few times. J is TRBJ2-7 and V is TRBV6-5, with a tentative D call TRBD1 (5 bases). This CDR3 spans 13 amino acids. Per the germline V gene, CDR1 is MNHEY and CDR2 is SVGAGI. Between the trimmed V and J ends, which lost 6 bases and 5 bases, there was a span of 14 bases. The CDR3 loop is CASSPDQGHEQYV. The CDR3 DNA reads TGTGCCAGCAGCCCCGACCAGGGCCACGAGCAGTACGTC.

This clonotype was recorded a few times. V gene TRBV4-3 combines with J gene TRBJ1-1, with D tentatively TRBD1 (5 bases). The germline CDR1 and CDR2 sequences are LGHNA and YSLEER. V was trimmed by 3 bases and J by 5 bases, leaving 13 bases between them. The CDR3 is 14 residues long. CDR3 nucleotides: TGCGCCAGCAGCCAGTCGGGACGAGGAACTGAAGCTTTCTTT. It specifies CASSQSGRGTEAFF.

At least ten counts were recorded for this clonotype. The chain combines TRBV20-1 with TRBJ2-3; TRBD2 might be the D (5 bases). CDR1 is DFQATT, CDR2 SNEGSKA, per germline (reference sequence). V was pared by 6 bases and J by 5 bases, with 9 bases between. CDR3 length: 11 amino acids. The CDR3 spells CSARLLDTQYF. The CDR3 DNA reads as TGCAGTGCCAGACTACTAGATACGCAGTATTTT.

Only a few counts were recorded for this clonotype. The DNA for the CDR3 is TGTGCCACCAGTGATCCGGGGCAGACCCAGTACTTC. Protein product: CATSDPGQTQYF. The rearrangement uses TRBV24-1 and TRBJ2-5; either TRBD1 or TRBD2 may supply D (5 bases each). The CDR3 is 12 amino acids. Per the germline V gene, CDR1 is KGHDR and CDR2 is SFDVKD. The V end lost 3 bases, the J end lost 6 bases, and 7 bases lay between the germline ends.

The chain recombines TRBV12-3 or TRBV12-4 with TRBJ2-4; 11 nucleotides match TRBD2. There are 15 residues in the CDR3. The V segment lost 4 bases and the J segment 8 bases; nucleotides outside the gene matches: 7. The CDR3 DNA reads TGTGCCAGCAGTTCCGGGGGACTAGCGGAAGACATTCAGTACTTC. Translating it yields CASSSGGLAEDIQYF.

The chain links TRBV6-5 to TRBJ2-2, with 8 bases matching TRBD1. V was clipped by 11 bases and J by 4 bases; unmatched bases: 6. The CDR3 totals 13 residues. The germline CDR1 and CDR2 sequences are MNHEY and SVGAGI. CDR3 loop: CAFRDRLTGELFF. Here the CDR3 DNA reads TGTGCCTTCCGGGACAGGCTCACCGGGGAGCTGTTTTTT.

This clonotype was recorded many times. V usage is TRBV24-1 and J usage is TRBJ2-1; TRBD1 might be the D (5 bases). The CDR3 runs 16 residues. The germline V gene has CDR1 KGHDR and CDR2 SFDVKD. Trimming took off 5 bases at V and 4 bases at J, with 17 bases between the two ends. The CDR3 reads CATSGPGRAGYNEQFF. For the CDR3, the DNA is TGTGCCACCAGTGGTCCAGGCAGGGCAGGTTACAATGAGCAGTTCTTC.

There are a few counts of this clonotype. The V call is TRBV12-3 or TRBV12-4, the J call TRBJ2-7; D is tentatively TRBD1 or TRBD2 (5 bases each). Trimming took off 6 bases at V and 6 bases at J, with 12 bases between the two ends. The CDR3 length is 12 residues. In DNA form, the CDR3 reads TGTGCCAGCAGCGGGACCGCCGGCGAGCAGTACGTC. Its protein is CASSGTAGEQYV.

The J gene is TRBJ2-1, the V gene TRBV5-1, with D hard to call. This CDR3 has 16 amino acids. CDR1 and CDR2 (germline): SGHRS, YFSETQ. V lost 5 bases to trimming and J lost 4 bases, with 19 bases between them. The CDR3: CASSSSPVTHYNEQFF. The CDR3 DNA reads TGCGCCAGCAGTAGTTCCCCCGTCACCCATTACAATGAGCAGTTCTTC.

V usage is TRBV12-3 or TRBV12-4 and J usage is TRBJ1-1; possible D gene TRBD1, 5 bases. Trimming took off 6 bases at V and 0 bases at J, with 11 bases between the two ends. This CDR3 region has 14 residues. CDR3 in DNA: TGTGCCAGCAGCGGGGCCCTCATGAACACTGAAGCTTTCTTT. This sequence encodes CASSGALMNTEAFF.

This clonotype was seen a handful of times. The chain joins TRBV5-8 to TRBJ2-1, with D tentatively TRBD1 or TRBD2 (6 bases each). V was cut by 2 bases and J by 1 base, with 10 bases left in between. Germline V gene sequence: CDR1 SGHTS, CDR2 YDEGEE. The CDR3 has 15 amino acids. CDR3 region: CASSLWGASYNEQFF. CDR3 sequence (DNA): TGTGCCAGCAGCTTATGGGGGGCTTCCTACAATGAGCAGTTCTTC.

The chain links TRBV5-1 to TRBJ1-5, with TRBD1 matching 11 bases. V lost 0 bases to trimming and J lost 3 bases; unmatched junction nucleotides: 2. The germline gives CDR1 SGHRS, CDR2 YFSETQ. This CDR3 has 16 residues. In DNA form, the CDR3 reads TGCGCCAGCAGCTTGGGGACAGGGGGCGTCAATCAGCCCCAGCATTTT. Protein sequence: CASSLGTGGVNQPQHF. Together with reference TRBV5-1 and TRBJ1-5, the CDR3 gives the full variable domain: KAGVTQTPRYLIKTRGQQVTLSCSPISGHRSVSWYQQTPGQGLQFLFEYFSETQRNKGNFPGRFSGRQFSNSRSEMNVSTLELGDSALYLCASSLGTGGVNQPQHFGDGTRLSIL.

The genes are TRBV28 and TRBJ1-5; D is unclear. CDR3 length: 14 amino acids. V was trimmed by 0 bases and J by 8 bases, leaving 11 bases between them. Germline-derived CDR1 and CDR2 are MDHEN and SYDVKM. The CDR3 DNA follows: TGTGCCAGCAGTTTATGGGGTAGTGAAGAGCCCCAGCATTTT. This encodes CASSLWGSEEPQHF.

This clonotype was detected ten times or more. The V and J genes are TRBV10-3 and TRBJ2-3; a possible D gene is TRBD2 (7 bases). Deletions cut 6 bases from V and 6 bases from J, with 28 bases between. Per the germline V gene, CDR1 is ENHRY and CDR2 is SYGVKD. The CDR3 is made up of 18 amino acids. Here the CDR3 DNA reads TGTGCCATCAGCCTGGGGGGGCTTCGAGCGGGGAGGGCGGATACGCAGTATTTT. Its protein is CAISLGGLRAGRADTQYF.

In its sample, this clonotype was seen a few times. The chain carries TRBV5-1 and TRBJ1-4; TRBD1 might be the D (6 bases). Trimming shortened V by 2 bases and J by 4 bases, and 9 bases separated the two germline ends. The V gene's germline CDR1 is SGHRS and CDR2 YFSETQ. There are 14 residues in the CDR3. For the CDR3, the DNA is TGCGCCAGCAGCTTAGGCAGGGGTAATGAAAAACTGTTTTTT. It codes for CASSLGRGNEKLFF. The whole variable domain, filled in from reference TRBV5-1 and TRBJ1-4, reads KAGVTQTPRYLIKTRGQQVTLSCSPISGHRSVSWYQQTPGQGLQFLFEYFSETQRNKGNFPGRFSGRQFSNSRSEMNVSTLELGDSALYLCASSLGRGNEKLFFGSGTQLSVL.

The genes are TRBV9 and TRBJ1-5; D remains unclear. CDR1 SGDLS and CDR2 YYNGEE come from the germline V gene. The CDR3 has 13 residues. V was shortened by 3 bases and J by 1 base, with 5 bases between the two germline ends. The CDR3 here is CASSGESNQPQHF. CDR3 nucleotide sequence: TGTGCCAGCAGCGGAGAGAGCAATCAGCCCCAGCATTTT.

CDR3 amino acids: CSARYSRASTDTQYF. For the CDR3, the DNA is TGCAGTGCTAGGTACTCTAGGGCTAGCACAGATACGCAGTATTTT. The J gene is TRBJ2-3, the V gene TRBV20-1; D unresolved. The V and J ends lost 3 bases and 0 bases respectively, with 13 bases between them. This CDR3 contains 15 residues. CDR1 is DFQATT, CDR2 SNEGSKA, per germline (reference sequence).

This clonotype was counted a few times. J is TRBJ1-1 and V is TRBV7-3, with no clear D. Trimming removed 3 bases from V and 11 bases from J, with 13 bases in between. This CDR3 has 12 residues. Germline V gene data show CDR1 as SGHTA and CDR2 as FQGTGA. The CDR3 loop reads CASSLPTSKAFF. CDR3 coding DNA: TGTGCCAGCAGCTTGCCCACTTCAAAGGCTTTCTTT.

This clonotype has at least ten counts. The rearrangement links TRBV20-1 to TRBJ1-3; D may be TRBD1 (6 bases). The CDR3 extends over 14 amino acids. Trimming left V 3 bases short and J 3 bases short, with 12 bases between. The V gene's germline CDR1 is DFQATT and CDR2 SNEGSKA (reference sequence). CDR3 sequence: CSARIQGYGNTIYF. The CDR3 DNA reads as TGCAGTGCTAGGATACAGGGATATGGAAACACCATATATTTT.

V usage is TRBV7-3 and J usage is TRBJ2-2; D gene unclear. CDR3 size: 15 residues. Germline CDR1 SGHTA, CDR2 FQGTGA. The V end was cut by 3 bases, the J end by 4 bases, with 12 bases between. Written as DNA, the CDR3 is TGTGCCAGCAGCTTCGACATATCGGGCACCGGGGAGCTGTTTTTT. It specifies CASSFDISGTGELFF.